The 3 T cell receptor beta chains below all came from one sample that was sequenced in a study of T cell repertoires in cytomegalovirus infection. TCRdb ran MiXCR on the reads and lists one entry per CDR3 protein. The data hold about 47,000 distinct CDR3 sequences, with roughly 19% observed a single time. Which antigens these TCRs recognize remains unknown. Source: CD8+ T cells from cultured PBMCs, taken from culture after CMV antigen stimulation. The source of these receptors is a human donor in good health (CMV status not recorded). Some clones in this sample may be carry-over from other donors' samples.

J is TRBJ2-1 and V is TRBV20-1, with TRBD2 identical over 8 bases. Unmatched junction bases numbered 15, after V lost 4 bases and J lost 7 bases. This CDR3 is 16 amino acids long. The germline CDR1 and CDR2 sequences are DFQATT and SNEGSKA (reference sequence). The CDR3: CSAKALAGLLRNEQFF. For the CDR3, the DNA is TGCAGTGCTAAGGCGTTAGCGGGACTCCTGCGGAATGAGCAGTTCTTC.

Note on this clonotype: A much larger clonotype is one base distant, so this may be a read error. The chain combines TRBV7-6 with TRBJ2-1, with D hard to call. Between the trimmed V and J ends, which lost 7 bases and 7 bases, there was a span of 20 bases. The CDR3 consists of 15 residues. Germline CDR1 and CDR2: SGHVS and FNYEAQ. The CDR3 loop is CASNTDLSAVNEQFF. DNA of the CDR3: TGTGCCAGCAACACCGACCTGTCGGCGGTGAATGAGCAGTTCTTC.

The rearrangement joins TRBV6-2 or TRBV6-3 to TRBJ2-5, with TRBD1 matching over 8 bases. Looked up from germline, CDR1 is MNHEY and CDR2 is SVGEGT. With V trimmed by 2 bases and J by 2 bases, 16 bases remained unmatched. CDR3 length: 19 amino acids. CDR3 loop: CASSYLSPRGPLWQETQYF. In DNA, the CDR3 is TGTGCCAGCAGTTACCTCTCCCCCAGGGGGCCCCTCTGGCAAGAGACCCAGTACTTC.